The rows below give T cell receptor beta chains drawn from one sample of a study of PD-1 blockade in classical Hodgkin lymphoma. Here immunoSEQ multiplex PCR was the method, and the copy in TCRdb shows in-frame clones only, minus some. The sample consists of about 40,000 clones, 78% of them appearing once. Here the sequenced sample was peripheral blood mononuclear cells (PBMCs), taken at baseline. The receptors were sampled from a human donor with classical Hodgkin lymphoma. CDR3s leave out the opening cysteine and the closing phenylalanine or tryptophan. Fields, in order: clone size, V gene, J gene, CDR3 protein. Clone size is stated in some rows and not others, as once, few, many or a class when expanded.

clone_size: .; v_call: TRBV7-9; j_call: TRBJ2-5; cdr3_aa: ASSSRTARETQY
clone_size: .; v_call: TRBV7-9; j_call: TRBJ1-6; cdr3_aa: ASRPIGAASISYNSPLH
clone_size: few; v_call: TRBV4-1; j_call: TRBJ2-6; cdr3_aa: ASSQVGGGFGTNVLT
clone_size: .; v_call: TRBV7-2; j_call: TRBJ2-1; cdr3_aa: ASSQLGQDYNEQF
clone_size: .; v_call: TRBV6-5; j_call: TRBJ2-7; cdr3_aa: ASTNSGGLSYEQY
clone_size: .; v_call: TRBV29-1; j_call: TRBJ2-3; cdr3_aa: SVWDRGLGTDTQY
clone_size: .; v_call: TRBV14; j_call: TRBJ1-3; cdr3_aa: ASSQATEISGNTIY
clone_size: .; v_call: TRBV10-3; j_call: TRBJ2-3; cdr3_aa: AISDTNPGYSADTQY
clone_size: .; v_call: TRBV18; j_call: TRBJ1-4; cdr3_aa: ASSPPTGLGEKLF
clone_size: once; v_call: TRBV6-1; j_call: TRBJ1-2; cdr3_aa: ASSTSGAYGYT
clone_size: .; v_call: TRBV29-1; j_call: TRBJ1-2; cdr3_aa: SVRTGGDYGYT
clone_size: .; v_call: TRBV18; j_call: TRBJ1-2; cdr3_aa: ASSPGGRDYGYT
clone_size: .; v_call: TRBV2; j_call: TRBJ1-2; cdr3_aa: ASRKDIINYGYT
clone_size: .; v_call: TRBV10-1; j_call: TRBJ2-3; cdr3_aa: ASSDSEDTQY
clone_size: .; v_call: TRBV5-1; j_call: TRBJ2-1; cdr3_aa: ASSLDTSSYNEQF
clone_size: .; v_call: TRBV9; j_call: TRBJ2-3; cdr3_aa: ASALREDTQY
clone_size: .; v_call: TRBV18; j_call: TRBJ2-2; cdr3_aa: ASSPRTIEGSSNTGELF
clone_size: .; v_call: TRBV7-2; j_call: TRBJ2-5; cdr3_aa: ASSLGGGGQETQY
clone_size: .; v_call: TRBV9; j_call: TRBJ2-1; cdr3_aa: ASSVEVSSGNEQF
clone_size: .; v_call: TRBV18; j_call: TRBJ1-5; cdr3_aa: ASSPRFGPGDLISNQPQH
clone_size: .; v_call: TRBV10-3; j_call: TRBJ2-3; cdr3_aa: AISLAGERTDTQY
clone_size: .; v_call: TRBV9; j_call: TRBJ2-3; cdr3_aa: ASSVAAGGRSSTDTQY
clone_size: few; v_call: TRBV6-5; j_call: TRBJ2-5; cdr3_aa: ASRNRGRGETQY
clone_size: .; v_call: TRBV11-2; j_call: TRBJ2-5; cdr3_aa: ASSSTTGEETQY
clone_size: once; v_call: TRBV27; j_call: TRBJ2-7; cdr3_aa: ASSLSQASDEQY
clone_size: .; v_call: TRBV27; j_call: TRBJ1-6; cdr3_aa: ASRDRNSPLH
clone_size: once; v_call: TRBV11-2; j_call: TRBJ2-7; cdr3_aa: ASSFGGGTYEQY
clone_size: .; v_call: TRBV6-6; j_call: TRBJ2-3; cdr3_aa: ASSYLAGADTDTQY
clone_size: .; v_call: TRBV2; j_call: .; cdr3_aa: ASSPGPGGTEQY
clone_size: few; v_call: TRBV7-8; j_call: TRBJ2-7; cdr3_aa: ASSPSQGFGYEQY
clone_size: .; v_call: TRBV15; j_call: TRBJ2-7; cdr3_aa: ATSRWGQSIYEQY
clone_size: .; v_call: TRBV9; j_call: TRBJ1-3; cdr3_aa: ASSVATGIYSGNTIY
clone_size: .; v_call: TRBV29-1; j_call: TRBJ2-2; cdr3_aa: SVVVQGSNTGELF
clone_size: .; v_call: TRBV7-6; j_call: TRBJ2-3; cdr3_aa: ASSLGSQGPLDTQY
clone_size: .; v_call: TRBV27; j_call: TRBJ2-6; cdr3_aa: ASSTGPGSGANVLT
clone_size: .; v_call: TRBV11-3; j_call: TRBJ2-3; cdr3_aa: ASNPLRTSGGRRTDTQY
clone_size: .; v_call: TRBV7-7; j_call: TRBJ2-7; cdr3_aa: ASSMDREAEQY